This record covers a single T cell receptor (beta chain). The CDR3 spans 14 residues. Germline V lookup: CDR1 SGDLS, CDR2 YYNGEE. The ends were cut back, 1 base at V and 0 bases at J, with 7 bases in the middle. The data originate from a study of blood T cell repertoires in COVID-19. About the study: From the United States, Italy and Spain came samples of acute and convalescent COVID-19. Sources were T cells, B-cell-depleted T cells, or PBMCs; the material itself was cDNA or gDNA.

Original analysis: Amplified reference gene primers provided the basis for estimating nucleated cell counts. Only in-frame clones appear in the TCRdb table, and some are missing; sequencing was by immunoSEQ multiplex PCR. That table gives V, J and clone size, and the DNA gave D and trimming. This sample has just over 650,000 clones, with 80% to 90% found just once. This chain links TRBV9 with TRBJ1-1; D remains ambiguous. This sequence originates from a woman younger than 30 with acute or convalescent COVID-19. The sample taken for sequencing was peripheral blood. This CDR3 is CASSVSHLNTEAFF. As DNA, the CDR3 is TGTGCCAGCAGCGTATCCCATTTGAACACTGAAGCTTTCTTT.